These 32 T cell receptor beta chains were sequenced from one sample in a study of blood T cell repertoires in COVID-19. Sequenced by immunoSEQ multiplex PCR; TCRdb stores in-frame clones only, minus some. This table holds around 340,000 clones, roughly 85% found once. Sequencing was carried out using PBMCs or T cells enriched from blood (not recorded which). Every receptor here comes from a woman between 40 and 50 years old with acute COVID-19.

The chain carries TRBV7-2 and TRBJ2-1; tentatively, D is TRBD2 (5 bases). Looked up from germline, CDR1 is SGHTA and CDR2 is FQGNSA. Trimming removed 5 bases at V and 4 bases at J, with 15 bases between. The CDR3 consists of 15 residues. CDR3 protein: CASSPRLDLYNEQFF. The CDR3, as DNA: TGTGCCAGCAGCCCTAGACTGGACTTATACAATGAGCAGTTCTTC.

The V call is TRBV2, the J call TRBJ1-5; TRBD1 agrees at 10 bases. J gave up 4 bases and V 6 bases, and 3 bases lay outside the gene matches. This CDR3 spans 14 amino acids. Germline assignment: CDR1 SNHLY and CDR2 FYNNEI. The CDR3 here is CASRRDRGNQPQHF. In DNA form, the CDR3 reads TGTGCCAGCAGGCGGGACAGGGGAAATCAGCCCCAGCATTTT.

The chain couples TRBV27 to TRBJ2-7; TRBD1 aligns across 10 bases. Germline CDR1 and CDR2: MNHEY and SMNVEV (reference sequence). This CDR3 is built from 13 residues. The V gene end was trimmed by 6 bases and the J gene end by 3 bases; junction bases not matched to a gene: 2. The CDR3 DNA follows: TGTGCCAGCAGAAGGACAGGGGGCTACGAGCAGTACTTC. Its translation is CASRRTGGYEQYF.

This clone was counted only a few times. The chain recombines TRBV2 with TRBJ2-2; TRBD1 agrees at 7 bases. CDR3 length: 14 residues. Germline loops: CDR1 SNHLY, CDR2 FYNNEI. The V gene end was trimmed by 7 bases and the J gene end by 3 bases; junction bases not matched to a gene: 5. The CDR3 reads CASIRDSHTGELFF. DNA of the CDR3: TGTGCCAGCATCCGGGACAGCCACACCGGGGAGCTGTTTTTT.

The rearrangement links TRBV18 to TRBJ1-4, with a possible D match to TRBD1 (6 bases). Trimming pared 5 bases from V and 3 bases from J, leaving 10 bases between. The CDR3 totals 14 residues. In germline, CDR1 is KGHSH, CDR2 LQKENI. CDR3 protein: CASSSQGSNEKLFF. CDR3 in DNA: TGTGCCAGCTCATCTCAGGGGTCTAATGAAAAACTGTTTTTT.

The chain couples TRBV9 to TRBJ1-1, with 7 positions matching TRBD1. From germline, CDR1 is SGDLS and CDR2 YYNGEE. With 2 bases clipped from V and 2 bases from J, the junction kept 15 bases outside the gene matches. The CDR3 has 18 residues. The CDR3 coding sequence is TGTGCCAGCAGCGTTGGCCCCTCTGACAGGGTCCTTAACACTGAAGCTTTCTTT. Amino acids: CASSVGPSDRVLNTEAFF.

The rearrangement uses TRBV4-1 and TRBJ2-7; 8 bases fit TRBD1. The germline gives CDR1 MGHRA, CDR2 YSYEKL. The CDR3 loop spans 18 amino acids. Trimming at V came to 1 base and at J to 0 bases, leaving 11 bases not matched to a gene. The CDR3 DNA reads TGCGCCAGCAGCCAAGGAGAGGGGTACGGACAGGGCTCCTACGAGCAGTACTTC. Its translation: CASSQGEGYGQGSYEQYF.

The chain joins TRBV5-4 to TRBJ2-7, with D possibly being TRBD2 (5 bases). The CDR3 has 14 amino acids. The V and J ends lost 5 bases and 7 bases respectively, with 19 bases between them. From germline, CDR1 is SGHNT and CDR2 YYREEE (reference sequence). The CDR3 loop reads CASSILPGSHEQYF. For the CDR3, the DNA is TGTGCCAGCAGTATACTACCGGGGTCCCATGAGCAGTACTTC.

The CDR3 reads CASSYRRQGRPGELFF. The CDR3 DNA is TGTGCCAGCAGTTACCGACGACAGGGCCGACCCGGGGAGCTGTTTTTT. This chain connects TRBV6-5 to TRBJ2-2, with 7 bases fitting TRBD1. The germline V gene has CDR1 MNHEY and CDR2 SVGAGI. The J segment lost 6 bases and the V segment lost 2 bases, leaving 9 bases of the junction unmatched. The CDR3 has 16 residues.

The V gene is TRBV11-2, the J gene TRBJ2-7; 8 positions match TRBD1. The J segment lost 0 bases and the V segment lost 6 bases, leaving 7 bases of the junction unmatched. The germline V gene has CDR1 SGHAT and CDR2 FQNNGV. This CDR3 has 15 amino acids. In DNA, the CDR3 is TGTGCCAGCAGTCCAAGGACAGGGAGCTCCTACGAGCAGTACTTC. Its translation is CASSPRTGSSYEQYF.

The chain is built from TRBV19 and TRBJ1-3; 7 nucleotides align to TRBD1. The CDR3 is made up of 16 amino acids. Germline loops: CDR1 LNHDA, CDR2 SQIVND (reference sequence). J gave up 1 base and V 5 bases, and 8 bases lay outside the gene matches. The CDR3 DNA reads TGTGCCAGTAGTGCCAGACAGGGAGGATCTGGAAACACCATATATTTT. This sequence encodes CASSARQGGSGNTIYF.

The rearrangement joins TRBV7-2 to TRBJ1-2; tentative D call: TRBD1 (5 bases). Germline V lookup: CDR1 SGHTA, CDR2 FQGNSA. The CDR3 sequence is 16 residues long. V was shortened by 1 base and J by 4 bases, with 16 bases between the two germline ends. The CDR3 DNA reads TGTGCCAGCAGCTTAGAGGCGGACAAGGCCTCCTATGGCTACACCTTC. It yields the protein CASSLEADKASYGYTF.

The rearrangement uses TRBV27 and TRBJ1-2; D unresolved. Germline CDR1 MNHEY, CDR2 SMNVEV (reference sequence). This CDR3 is 14 amino acids long. Deletions cut 3 bases from V and 6 bases from J, with 14 bases between. Here the CDR3 reads CASSFSGVVDGYTF. CDR3 nucleotides: TGTGCCAGCAGTTTTAGTGGTGTCGTCGATGGCTACACCTTC.

The chain joins TRBV19 to TRBJ2-7; the D gene is possibly TRBD2 (6 bases). The CDR3 consists of 16 residues. The V end was cut by 5 bases, the J end by 0 bases, with 17 bases between. Germline loops: CDR1 LNHDA, CDR2 SQIVND (reference sequence). CDR3 DNA sequence: TGTGCCAGTAGTCACCACAGGCTCGGGGGCTCCTACGAGCAGTACTTC. It encodes CASSHHRLGGSYEQYF.

This chain joins TRBV29-1 and TRBJ1-2; D is perhaps TRBD1 (6 bases). Trimming removed 5 bases from V and 4 bases from J, with 11 bases in between. CDR3 length: 12 residues. Germline V gene data show CDR1 as SQVTM and CDR2 as ANQGSEA. This CDR3 is CSVSDRSYGYTF. The CDR3, as DNA: TGCAGCGTTTCCGACAGGAGCTATGGCTACACCTTC.

The CDR3 DNA follows: TGTGCCAGCAGCCCGACGGATACAGGGGGGAGTCACGAGCAGTACTTC. This sequence encodes CASSPTDTGGSHEQYF. The chain is built from TRBV7-9 and TRBJ2-7; 8 positions match TRBD1. Germline V lookup: CDR1 SEHNR, CDR2 FQNEAQ (reference sequence). Unmatched junction bases numbered 14, after V lost 5 bases and J lost 5 bases. The length of the CDR3 is 16 residues.

The chain employs TRBV2 and TRBJ1-5; D remains ambiguous. Germline lookup yields CDR1 SNHLY and CDR2 FYNNEI. V was clipped by 2 bases and J by 4 bases, with 6 bases between them. The CDR3 covers 13 residues. The CDR3 loop is CASSEFPNQPQHF. For the CDR3, the DNA is TGTGCCAGCAGTGAATTCCCTAATCAGCCCCAGCATTTT.

This chain joins TRBV2 and TRBJ1-5; 10 bases fit TRBD1. This CDR3 comprises 15 residues. J gave up 7 bases and V 7 bases, and 10 bases lay outside the gene matches. Germline CDR1 is SNHLY and CDR2 is FYNNEI. CDR3 residues: CASTTGTGAKQPQHF. The CDR3 region has the DNA TGTGCCAGCACAACTGGGACAGGGGCTAAACAGCCCCAGCATTTT.

The rearrangement joins TRBV5-1 to TRBJ2-3; D is uncertain. V gave up 0 bases and J gave up 5 bases, with 7 bases separating them. The CDR3 has 13 residues. Germline loops: CDR1 SGHRS, CDR2 YFSETQ. The DNA of the CDR3 is TGCGCCAGCAGCTTGGCCAATCAAGATACGCAGTATTTT. The encoded protein is CASSLANQDTQYF. Based on the CDR3 plus reference TRBV5-1 and TRBJ2-3, the full variable domain is KAGVTQTPRYLIKTRGQQVTLSCSPISGHRSVSWYQQTPGQGLQFLFEYFSETQRNKGNFPGRFSGRQFSNSRSEMNVSTLELGDSALYLCASSLANQDTQYFGPGTRLTVL.

The rearrangement uses TRBV4-1 and TRBJ2-3; 7 nucleotides line up with TRBD1. This CDR3 is 17 amino acids long. The ends lost 5 bases at V and 8 bases at J; junction bases unmatched: 19. Germline V gene lookup returns CDR1 MGHRA and CDR2 YSYEKL. The DNA of the CDR3 is TGCGCCAGCAGCTCCGTTTCCGGACAGGTCGGGCAGGGTACGCAGTATTTT. As protein: CASSSVSGQVGQGTQYF.

This chain connects TRBV19 to TRBJ2-3; 10 bases match TRBD2. The CDR3 is 19 amino acids. The J segment lost 4 bases and the V segment lost 1 base, leaving 14 bases of the junction unmatched. Germline values: CDR1 LNHDA, CDR2 SQIVND (reference sequence). As DNA, the CDR3 is TGTGCCAGTAGTATAGCCCCGGGGAGCGGGGGGGTGGTATCAGATACGCAGTATTTT. Its translation: CASSIAPGSGGVVSDTQYF.

The chain uses TRBV7-2 and TRBJ2-1; D might be TRBD2 (6 bases). CDR3 length: 13 amino acids. V lost 1 base and J lost 7, with 8 bases in between. Looked up from germline, CDR1 is SGHTA and CDR2 is FQGNSA. The CDR3 reads CASSLVGGNEQFF. In nucleotides, the CDR3 is TGTGCCAGCAGCTTAGTCGGGGGTAATGAGCAGTTCTTC.

The rearrangement links TRBV6-1 to TRBJ1-5; D is possibly TRBD1 (6 bases). The length of the CDR3 is 19 residues. Germline V gene lookup returns CDR1 MNHNS and CDR2 SASEGT. Trimming pared 4 bases from V and 2 bases from J, leaving 24 bases between. CDR3 loop: CASSGAVSQGRTGNQPQHF. CDR3 sequence (DNA): TGTGCCAGCAGTGGGGCAGTAAGTCAGGGGAGAACGGGCAATCAGCCCCAGCATTTT.

This chain joins TRBV19 and TRBJ2-7, with 10 bases matching TRBD1. The CDR3 runs to 15 residues. Germline CDR1 LNHDA, CDR2 SQIVND (reference sequence). V shed 5 bases, J shed 6 bases, and the junction held 10 bases outside the gene matches. As DNA, the CDR3 is TGTGCCAGTAGTCTGACAGGGGGCCGAGGTGGCGAGCAGTACTTC. It is translated as CASSLTGGRGGEQYF.

The gene calls are TRBV2 and TRBJ2-2; 7 nucleotides align to TRBD1. Trimming cost V 9 bases and J 4 bases; bases outside gene matches: 8. The CDR3 contains 14 residues. Germline V gene sequence: CDR1 SNHLY, CDR2 FYNNEI. DNA for the CDR3: TGTGCCAGTTCTGACAGGGTAGCCACCGGGGAGCTGTTTTTT. The encoded protein is CASSDRVATGELFF.

V gene TRBV12-3 or TRBV12-4 combines with J gene TRBJ1-1, with unresolved D. The CDR3 is 11 residues long. Trimming took 5 bases from V and 10 from J, leaving 11 bases between them. The CDR3 DNA is TGTGCCAGCAGTGCGAGGAGTAGAGCTTTCTTT. Its protein is CASSARSRAFF.

Regarding this clone: This sample also contains other DNA sequences that code for the same CDR3. The rearrangement uses TRBV19 and TRBJ2-3; 8 bases agree with TRBD2. The CDR3 sequence is 13 residues long. The V and J ends lost 1 base and 6 bases, in that order; junction bases with no gene match: 0. Per the germline V gene, CDR1 is LNHDA and CDR2 is SQIVND (reference sequence). The DNA for the CDR3 is TGTGCCAGTAGTATAGGCGGGGGGGATACGCAGTATTTT. It translates to CASSIGGGDTQYF.

The chain is built from TRBV18 and TRBJ1-2; 8 bases agree with TRBD1. V lost 9 bases and J lost 4; bases outside the gene matches: 13. CDR1 and CDR2 from the germline V gene are KGHSH and LQKENI. CDR3 length equals 15 residues. CDR3 DNA sequence: TGTGCCAGTTCAAACGGACAGGGAGTAATCTATGGCTACACCTTC. It encodes CASSNGQGVIYGYTF.

The chain links TRBV4-2 to TRBJ1-6; 9 positions agree with TRBD1. Trimming removed 4 bases from V and 6 bases from J; junction bases left unmatched: 7. Germline V gene data show CDR1 as LGHNA and CDR2 as YNFKEQ. The CDR3 totals 16 residues. This chain's CDR3 is CASSPEPGQGNSPLHF. The DNA for the CDR3 is TGTGCCAGCAGCCCAGAACCGGGACAGGGTAATTCACCCCTCCACTTT.

The chain recombines TRBV4-2 with TRBJ2-3; D is perhaps TRBD1 (6 bases). The CDR3 sequence is 17 residues long. Trimming left V 2 bases short and J 0 bases short, with 15 bases between. Germline values: CDR1 LGHNA, CDR2 YNFKEQ. The CDR3 sequence is CASSQRDKSFSTDTQYF. CDR3 in DNA: TGTGCCAGCAGCCAACGGGACAAAAGTTTTAGCACAGATACGCAGTATTTT.

The chain has TRBV2 and TRBJ2-3; TRBD1 aligns across 8 bases. V shed 3 bases and J 4 bases; nucleotides not matched to a gene: 6. Germline-derived CDR1 and CDR2 are SNHLY and FYNNEI. The CDR3 is 15 residues long. The CDR3: CASSDRQGRADTQYF. CDR3 sequence (DNA): TGTGCCAGCAGTGATAGACAGGGGCGAGCAGATACGCAGTATTTT.

The V and J genes are TRBV20-1 and TRBJ2-7, with TRBD2 matching over 9 bases. Germline V lookup: CDR1 DFQATT, CDR2 SNEGSKA (reference sequence). J was trimmed by 4 bases and V by 3 bases; bases with no gene match: 7. The CDR3 consists of 14 residues. CDR3 protein: CSASAGTSRYEQYF. CDR3 nucleotides: TGCAGTGCTAGTGCCGGGACTAGCCGTTACGAGCAGTACTTC.